This paragraph covers one TCR beta chain sequence. Its antigen remains unknown. The germline V and J ends were trimmed by 1 base and 1 base, with 12 bases remaining between them. Germline CDR1 and CDR2: LGHNA and YSLEER. The CDR3 covers 16 residues. These data belong to a study of monozygotic twins with cystic fibrosis. Sequencing was performed with immunoSEQ multiplex PCR; in TCRdb, only in-frame clones are kept and a portion is missing. The sample lists under 30,000 clones, 95% to 98% occurring once. General study results and limits: No link emerged between shared CDR3 counts and age, concordance or severity. Nucleotide-identical clonotype sharing was significantly higher within monozygotic CF twin pairs than between unrelated CF individuals. The repertoire was suggested to be naive-dominated, clonality median approximately 0.0093.

The chain combines TRBV4-3 with TRBJ2-3, with D possibly matching TRBD1 (5 bases). The material sequenced was blood. This receptor was obtained from a girl aged 2-15 years with cystic fibrosis. Here the CDR3 DNA reads TGCGCCAGCAGCCAAGGGGGCAGGGTCCGCACAGATACGCAGTATTTT. The encoded protein is CASSQGGRVRTDTQYF.